Listed below are T cell receptor beta chains from one sample, sequenced in a study of CD8+ T cells in alopecia areata. Using immunoSEQ multiplex PCR, the repertoire was profiled, and TCRdb retains in-frame clones only, with some absent. The sample has more than 100,000 clones; around three fifths are singletons. Input material: CD4+ T cells sorted from blood. All receptors derive from a human donor in good health. Each CDR3 is given without its conserved first and last residue. A D gene is named only where the DNA matches it firmly. Not all rows give a size; the values are once, few, many and, for expanded clones, a class.

size,J,V,D,CDR3
once,TRBJ2-7,TRBV27,TRBD1,ASSPRRQGVNEQY
-,TRBJ2-3,TRBV19,TRBD2,ATGGLAGGPQEDTQY
-,TRBJ2-3,TRBV5-1,TRBD1,ASSFQGASTDTQY
-,TRBJ1-2,TRBV7-2,-,ASSLVGRGDYGYT
few,TRBJ2-1,TRBV7-8,-,ASSGLVQISNEQF
-,TRBJ2-2,TRBV29-1,-,SVDSREADTGELF
few,TRBJ1-3,TRBV29-1,-,SVSLDNGGISGNTIY
-,TRBJ1-2,TRBV6-5,-,ASSYGAGRGYT
-,TRBJ2-7,TRBV10-3,-,AIKAVGTYEQY
-,TRBJ1-2,TRBV2,TRBD1,ASRKGQGFRGYT
few,TRBJ2-7,TRBV7-2,TRBD2,ASSDNIAGGYEQY
-,TRBJ2-5,TRBV4-1,-,ASSQDLTDPWETQY
few,TRBJ1-2,TRBV19,-,ASKGEIGIYGYT
few,TRBJ2-2,TRBV29-1,-,SVVDTGELF
-,TRBJ2-7,TRBV30,-,AWTRVAGAYEQY
-,TRBJ1-2,TRBV11-2,TRBD1,ASSPIPGQALTNYGYT
-,TRBJ2-3,TRBV5-6,TRBD2,ASSLRLAYTDTQY
few,TRBJ2-7,TRBV15,TRBD1,ATGEDRWKGQY
-,TRBJ1-5,TRBV30,-,AWSKESNQPQH
-,TRBJ2-1,TRBV20-1,-,SAFDNEQF
-,TRBJ1-2,TRBV6-6,-,ASTTEGRSNYGYT
few,TRBJ2-3,TRBV6-1,-,ASSVQRASTDTQY
few,TRBJ1-1,TRBV29-1,-,SSKVRGTEAF
few,TRBJ2-5,TRBV7-9,-,ASADGGRPQETQY
few,TRBJ1-5,TRBV5-6,-,ASSFGQSSNQPQH
once,TRBJ2-3,TRBV25-1,-,ASSESAHTQY
few,TRBJ2-3,TRBV19,TRBD1,ASSNRGTSDTQY
-,TRBJ2-7,TRBV9,TRBD1,ASSAGTDHYEQY
-,TRBJ1-2,TRBV5-6,-,ASSPRQYYGYT
-,TRBJ2-3,TRBV5-1,-,ASSLWTSTDTQY